The following is a T cell receptor beta chain sequence with its context. Its target is not known. The CDR3 sequence is 14 residues long. This sample is part of a study of regulatory T cells. Autoimmunity was present in every CD3G-deficient patient, worse in two. Patients aged 2 to 39 years had fewer naive and more memory CD4+ and CD8+ T cells. Primers: 52 TRBV forward and 13 TRBJ reverse. This table comes from immunoSEQ multiplex PCR, and its TCRdb copy is limited to in-frame clones, with some not included. The profile covers about 29,000 clones, with approximately 90% appearing a single time and 1.5% to 1.8% taken by the ten largest. Study-level findings and limits: Regulatory T cells showed the strongest V-J pair restriction and V/J gene skewing among patient repertoires. Hydrophobic residues at CDR3 positions 6 and 7 were enriched in conventional CD4+ T cells of CD3G-deficient patients.

Source material: conventional CD4+ T cells sorted from blood. J is TRBJ1-5 and V is TRBV21-1; TRBD1, the table's D call, was not compared with the DNA. TRBV21-1 is a pseudogene. This clonotype was sampled from a person aged 18-35 years with CD3G deficiency. The chain's CDR3 is CASVQTGRNQPQHF. CDR3 sequence (DNA): TGTGCCAGCGTCCAGACAGGGCGCAATCAGCCCCAGCATTTT.